This T cell receptor (beta chain) emerged from a study of blood T cell repertoires in COVID-19 (dated by TCRdb to between 2020 and 2021). Concerning the study at large: Samples from collaborators originated in the United States, Italy and Spain and spanned both the acute and convalescent phases of COVID-19. The dataset comprised deeply sampled blood TCRbeta repertoires from subjects exposed to, actively infected with, or recovered from COVID-19. Sample metadata almost always included a de-identified subject ID, COVID-19 status, age in years and sex. The repertoires were released in a freely available public database intended as a resource for research on the immune response to SARS-CoV-2. The prospective study material was composed of cDNA or gDNA derived from T cells, B-cell-depleted T cells, or PBMCs. HLA class I and class II types, where available, came from metadata supplied by the sample provider rather than from assay-based typing. The samples were drawn from two sources: the first 160 participants of the ongoing ImmuneRACE study, and 1,000 to 1,500 subjects contributed by 6 global collaborators. Here is what the overall study found, with its caveats: How much clinical and demographic metadata was included differed by source and by participant, and the metadata was provided uncurated.

In this sample, this clone turned up a few times. The antigen it recognizes is unknown. No base quality values were provided; no much bigger clone lies one nucleotide off. TCRbeta CDR3 regions were amplified from genomic DNA by means of the immunoSEQ Assay, a bias-controlled multiplex PCR. In the authors' own workflow: The number of nucleated cells in each sample was estimated by amplification of reference gene primers within the assay. To quantify the absolute abundance of each unique TCRbeta CDR3 rearrangement, sequence reads were collapsed and filtered. Productive Simpson clonality was computed per sample as the square root of Simpson's diversity index over productive rearrangements. TCRdb limited this immuneACCESS table to in-frame rearrangements with V and J called. A share of clones is missing; checked studies link under half to unresolved V genes, and the rest is unexplained. Clonal size and the V and J genes are those of that table, whereas D and trimming came from the DNA. For this sample the table gives 100,000 or so clones, of which about four fifths were detected only once. Approximately 15% of the sample is held by the ten biggest clonotypes.

The collaborating institutions used their own protocols to collect whole blood in K2EDTA tubes. For TCRbeta analysis, collaborators shipped samples in one of three forms: frozen whole blood, isolated PBMCs, or DNA extracted from either of those sample types. The germline V gene (reference sequence) sets CDR1 to LGHDT and CDR2 to YNNKEL. At the junction V is shortened by 3 bases and J by 1 base, with 9 bases in between. The cysteine opens and the phenylalanine closes a CDR3 of 14 amino acids. Only the CDR3 DNA is retained, 42 bases long and in frame from the first base. The sequenced sample consisted of peripheral blood. The clonotype comes from a woman aged 80 or older with acute or convalescent COVID-19. This receptor chain uses TRBV3-1 (or the pseudogene TRBV3-2) and TRBJ1-1; a confident D gene designation cannot be given. Here is the DNA: TGTGCCAGCAGCCACGGCGGCCAGAACACTGAAGCTTTCTTT. The encoded protein is CASSHGGQNTEAFF.